This T cell receptor beta chain was identified during a study of somatic mutations in cytotoxic T cells in rheumatoid arthritis. Comprising around 55% females and having a median age of about 56 years (range about 21-75), blood donors constituted the healthy controls. Overall study results and limits: The largest CD8+ clone made up over 20% of CD8+ cells in about an eighth of the roughly 60 patients. There was no knowledge of the antigen targets of the expanded CD8+ clones.

The assay was immunoSEQ multiplex PCR, and TCRdb's table has in-frame clones only and misses some. The sample consists of 23,000 or so clones, roughly 74% of them appearing once. In the case of this clone: The antigen is not known.

V lost 6 bases to trimming and J lost 8 bases, with 16 bases between them. CDR1 MNHEY and CDR2 SMNVEV come from the germline V gene (reference sequence). The CDR3 is 13 residues long. The specimen was CD8+ T cells sorted from blood. The sequence was collected from a woman between 18 and 30 years old in good health. This chain uses TRBV27 with TRBJ1-2; no definite D call. CDR3 nucleotide sequence: TGTGCCAGCAGGGACGGCGGAGCACGGGGCTACACCTTC. This translates into CASRDGGARGYTF.